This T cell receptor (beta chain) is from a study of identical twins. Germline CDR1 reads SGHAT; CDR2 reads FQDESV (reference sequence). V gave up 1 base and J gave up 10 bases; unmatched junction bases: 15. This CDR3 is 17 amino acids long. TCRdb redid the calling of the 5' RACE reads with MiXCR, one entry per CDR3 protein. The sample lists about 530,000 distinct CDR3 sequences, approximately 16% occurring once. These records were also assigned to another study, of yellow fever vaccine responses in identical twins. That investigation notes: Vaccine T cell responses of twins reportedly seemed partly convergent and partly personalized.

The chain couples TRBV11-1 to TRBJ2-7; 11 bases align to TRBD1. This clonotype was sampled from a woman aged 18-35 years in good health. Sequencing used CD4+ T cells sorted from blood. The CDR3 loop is CASSLGSGQGATGLQYV. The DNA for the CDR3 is TGTGCCAGCAGCTTAGGCTCTGGACAGGGGGCTACAGGGCTTCAGTACGTC.